This T cell receptor beta chain was sequenced for a study of blood T cell repertoires in COVID-19. About the research overall: Samples taken during acute and convalescent COVID-19 were collected in the United States, Italy and Spain.

Participants, about 18 to 90 years old, spanned about two dozen US areas. Participant reports of clinical history set cohort assignment. CDR1 MNHEY and CDR2 SMNVEV come from the germline V gene (reference sequence). The V end was cut by 6 bases, the J end by 10 bases, with 13 bases between. The CDR3 runs 13 residues. The protocol was immunoSEQ multiplex PCR, while the TCRdb copy is restricted to in-frame clones and leaves out a portion. The sample holds 400,000 to 550,000 clones, about 85% seen once. The source of this sequence is a woman in her late teens or twenties with acute COVID-19. Sequencing used PBMCs or T cells enriched from blood (not recorded which). The chain links TRBV27 to TRBJ1-6; maybe TRBD1 (6 bases). The CDR3 sequence: CASRGGAGSPLHF. The CDR3 DNA follows: TGTGCCAGCAGGGGGGGGGCCGGATCACCCCTCCACTTT.